The 26 T cell receptor beta chains listed next were all sequenced from one sample in a study of OX40 agonist ivuxolimab in advanced cancers. Sequenced by immunoSEQ multiplex PCR; TCRdb stores in-frame clones only, minus some. The sample holds 50,000 to 70,000 clones, approximately 84% seen once. Sequencing was performed on CD4+ or CD8+ T cells sorted from blood, taken in a trial of the OX40 agonist ivuxolimab. The receptor set was obtained from an adult with an advanced solid tumor such as melanoma, head and neck, liver or kidney cancer.

The chain has TRBV12-5 and TRBJ2-2; either TRBD1 or TRBD2 may supply D (5 bases each). The germline V and J ends were trimmed by 7 bases and 7 bases, with 13 bases remaining between them. This CDR3 comprises 13 residues. Per the germline V gene, CDR1 is LGHNT and CDR2 is FRNRAP. The chain's CDR3 is CASAPGRNGELFF. In nucleotides, the CDR3 is TGTGCTAGTGCCCCGGGGCGGAACGGGGAGCTGTTTTTT.

The chain combines TRBV12-2 with TRBJ2-7; the table assigns TRBD2, which was not confirmed against the DNA. TRBV12-2 is tagged as a pseudogene. The CDR3 is 17 amino acids. CDR3 nucleotide sequence: TGTGCAAGTCGCTTCGTGGGACACCAGGCGGGAGGCTACGAGCAGTACTTC. It specifies CASRFVGHQAGGYEQYF.

The chain links TRBV5-4 to TRBJ2-5; D call uncertain. Germline CDR1 SGHNT, CDR2 YYREEE (reference sequence). V was cut by 0 bases and J by 2 bases, with 8 bases left in between. The CDR3 is made up of 14 amino acids. Here the CDR3 DNA reads TGTGCCAGCAGCTTGGGGTCAGCTCAAGAGACCCAGTACTTC. Translated, it gives CASSLGSAQETQYF.

This chain links TRBV5-1 with TRBJ1-1, with D perhaps TRBD1 (6 bases). The CDR3 has 12 amino acids. The V and J ends lost 0 bases and 7 bases respectively, with 7 bases between them. In germline, CDR1 is SGHRS, CDR2 YFSETQ. The CDR3 coding sequence is TGCGCCAGCAGCTTGGAAGGGGGTGAAGCTTTCTTT. Its translation is CASSLEGGEAFF. The full variable domain, in which reference TRBV5-1 and TRBJ1-1 provide the parts outside the CDR3, is KAGVTQTPRYLIKTRGQQVTLSCSPISGHRSVSWYQQTPGQGLQFLFEYFSETQRNKGNFPGRFSGRQFSNSRSEMNVSTLELGDSALYLCASSLEGGEAFFGQGTRLTVV.

The chain has TRBV4-1 and TRBJ2-5, with D hard to call. Trimming pared 4 bases from V and 5 bases from J, leaving 11 bases between. Per the germline V gene, CDR1 is MGHRA and CDR2 is YSYEKL. This CDR3 spans 13 amino acids. The CDR3 loop is CASSPTQMETQYF. The CDR3 nucleotides read TGCGCCAGCAGCCCTACCCAAATGGAGACCCAGTACTTC.

The rearrangement uses TRBV7-2 and TRBJ1-5; D unresolved. Germline-derived CDR1 and CDR2 are SGHTA and FQGNSA. Trimming cost V 1 base and J 9 bases, with 10 bases left between them. The CDR3 extends over 13 amino acids. The chain's CDR3 is CASSLGMGGPQHF. The CDR3 bases are TGTGCCAGCAGCTTAGGCATGGGAGGGCCCCAGCATTTT. The full variable domain, its missing parts supplied by reference TRBV7-2 and TRBJ1-5, is GAGVSQSPSNKVTEKGKDVELRCDPISGHTALYWYRQSLGQGLEFLIYFQGNSAPDKSGLPSDRFSAERTGGSVSTLTIQRTQQEDSAVYLCASSLGMGGPQHFGDGTRLSIL.

The V gene is TRBV14, the J gene TRBJ1-3; D is uncertain. Trimming removed 4 bases from V and 3 bases from J, with 10 bases in between. The germline gives CDR1 SGHDN, CDR2 FVKESK. The CDR3 extends over 14 amino acids. The CDR3 protein is CASSLPGSGNTIYF. CDR3 in DNA: TGTGCCAGCAGCCTCCCTGGGAGTGGAAACACCATATATTTT.

The chain's CDR3 is CASSLLGKNSAKNIQYF. The CDR3 DNA reads as TGTGCCAGCAGCTTACTAGGGAAAAATAGCGCCAAAAACATTCAGTACTTC. The V gene is TRBV7-9, the J gene TRBJ2-4, with no clear D. Deletions cut 2 bases from V and 1 base from J, with 15 bases between. The CDR3 is 17 amino acids. Germline lookup yields CDR1 SEHNR and CDR2 FQNEAQ (reference sequence). Using reference TRBV7-9 and TRBJ2-4 for the parts outside the CDR3, the full variable domain is DTGVSQNPRHKITKRGQNVTFRCDPISEHNRLYWYRQTLGQGPEFLTYFQNEAQLEKSRLLSDRFSAERPKGSFSTLEIQRTEQGDSAMYLCASSLLGKNSAKNIQYFGAGTRLSVL.

The chain links TRBV11-2 to TRBJ1-6; perhaps TRBD1 as D (5 bases). The CDR3 is made up of 15 amino acids. CDR1 and CDR2 (germline): SGHAT, FQNNGV. Trimming took off 0 bases at V and 10 bases at J, with 13 bases between the two ends. CDR3 protein: CASSLERAGLSPLHF. Written as DNA, the CDR3 is TGTGCCAGCAGCTTAGAAAGGGCAGGGTTATCACCCCTCCACTTT.

The chain combines TRBV5-8 with TRBJ1-2; D unclear. This CDR3 has 14 amino acids. Trimming took 2 bases from V and 0 from J, leaving 8 bases between them. Per the germline V gene, CDR1 is SGHTS and CDR2 is YDEGEE. CDR3 in DNA: TGTGCCAGCAGCTTTGGGCCTTCTAACTATGGCTACACCTTC. This translates into CASSFGPSNYGYTF.

The gene calls are TRBV5-6 and TRBJ2-2, with D perhaps matching TRBD1 (6 bases). Trimming stripped 4 bases from V and 5 bases from J, with 15 bases between. Germline CDR1 and CDR2: SGHDT and YYEEEE. The CDR3 covers 15 residues. The CDR3 loop is CASSATGSWTGELFF. Here the CDR3 DNA reads TGTGCCAGCAGCGCTACAGGGTCTTGGACCGGGGAGCTGTTTTTT.

The V and J genes are TRBV5-4 and TRBJ2-3; tentatively, D is TRBD1 or TRBD2 (6 bases each). CDR1 and CDR2 from the germline V gene are SGHNT and YYREEE (reference sequence). Trimming removed 0 bases at V and 0 bases at J, with 14 bases between. This CDR3 spans 17 amino acids. The CDR3 coding sequence is TGTGCCAGCAGCTTGGCCTGGGGGCGGGGTAGCACAGATACGCAGTATTTT. It translates to CASSLAWGRGSTDTQYF.

V gene TRBV7-2 combines with J gene TRBJ1-1, with TRBD1 as a possible D gene (6 bases). Looked up from germline, CDR1 is SGHTA and CDR2 is FQGNSA. Trimming removed 5 bases from V and 10 bases from J, with 14 bases in between. The CDR3 is made up of 12 amino acids. CDR3 protein: CASSVTGSPAFF. DNA of the CDR3: TGTGCCAGCAGCGTTACAGGGTCCCCAGCTTTCTTT.

The V and J genes are TRBV5-4 and TRBJ2-1; 11 nucleotides align to TRBD2. Trimming took 4 bases from V and 10 from J; bases not matched to a gene: 7. There are 14 residues in the CDR3. Germline V gene lookup returns CDR1 SGHNT and CDR2 YYREEE (reference sequence). The CDR3 is CASSLGLAGGEQFF. CDR3 coding DNA: TGTGCCAGCAGCCTGGGGCTAGCGGGGGGAGAGCAGTTCTTC.

The V gene is TRBV2, the J gene TRBJ2-3; 10 positions match TRBD2. The CDR3 is 14 amino acids. After removal of 9 bases from V and 3 bases from J, the junction contained 6 bases not matched to a gene. Germline V gives CDR1 SNHLY, CDR2 FYNNEI. The CDR3 is CASSSGGFTDTQYF. Written as DNA, the CDR3 is TGTGCCAGTAGTAGCGGGGGGTTTACAGATACGCAGTATTTT.

The table lists this clone with a count of one. The chain carries TRBV5-1 and TRBJ2-2, with a weak D call TRBD2 (5 bases). CDR3 length: 16 residues. Germline CDR1 is SGHRS and CDR2 is YFSETQ. Trimming took off 0 bases at V and 1 base at J, with 10 bases between the two ends. The CDR3 nucleotides are TGCGCCAGCAGCTTGGACCCAGGACTGAACACCGGGGAGCTGTTTTTT. This encodes CASSLDPGLNTGELFF.

The rearrangement links TRBV6-5 to TRBJ1-4; TRBD1 might be the D (6 bases). Between the trimmed V and J ends, which lost 0 bases and 5 bases, there was a span of 10 bases. The germline CDR1 and CDR2 sequences are MNHEY and SVGAGI. The length of the CDR3 is 15 residues. CDR3 nucleotide sequence: TGTGCCAGCAGTTACTCGAGCCAGGGGAATGAAAAACTGTTTTTT. Translated: CASSYSSQGNEKLFF.

V gene TRBV5-5 combines with J gene TRBJ1-2; 8 bases align to TRBD1. The V segment lost 1 base and the J segment 6 bases; nucleotides outside the gene matches: 5. The CDR3 sequence is 14 residues long. CDR1 SGHKS and CDR2 YYEKEE come from the germline V gene (reference sequence). This chain's CDR3 is CASSLLTGADGYTF. DNA of the CDR3: TGTGCCAGCAGCTTGCTGACAGGGGCGGATGGCTACACCTTC.

The rearrangement joins TRBV11-3 to TRBJ2-6; 7 bases map to TRBD1. CDR1 is SGHNT and CDR2 is YENEEA in the germline V gene. V lost 5 bases, J lost 1 base, and 2 bases stayed unmatched. The CDR3 sequence is 15 residues long. The CDR3 region has the DNA TGTGCCAGCAGCAAGACAGGGTCTGGGGCCAACGTCCTGACTTTC. It codes for CASSKTGSGANVLTF.

The chain couples TRBV4-1 to TRBJ1-3; maybe TRBD1 (5 bases). The end of the DNA aligns better with TRBJ2-2, so the J call may be wrong. CDR1 and CDR2 from the germline V gene are MGHRA and YSYEKL. CDR3 length: 17 residues. DNA of the CDR3: TGCGCCAGCAGCCAAGGGACATGGGATCCGAACACCGGGGAGCTGTTTTTT. Amino acids: CASSQGTWDPNTGELFF.

V and J are TRBV28 and TRBJ1-2; D is unresolved. Deletions cut 7 bases from V and 6 bases from J, with 12 bases between. This CDR3 spans 12 amino acids. Germline V gene sequence: CDR1 MDHEN, CDR2 SYDVKM. CDR3 nucleotide sequence: TGTGCCAGCACCTCCGCACATGATGGCTACACCTTC. This sequence encodes CASTSAHDGYTF.

The chain combines TRBV29-1 with TRBJ2-3, with 7 bases that match TRBD1. This CDR3 is built from 16 residues. Unmatched junction bases numbered 13, after V lost 3 bases and J lost 4 bases. CDR1 and CDR2 from the germline V gene are SQVTM and ANQGSEA. This CDR3 is CSVDRGGQAVADTQYF. In nucleotides, the CDR3 is TGCAGCGTTGACCGGGGCGGACAGGCAGTTGCAGATACGCAGTATTTT.

The chain carries TRBV5-6 and TRBJ1-1; 8 bases align to TRBD1. Germline V lookup: CDR1 SGHDT, CDR2 YYEEEE. The CDR3 contains 12 residues. The V gene end was trimmed by 4 bases and the J gene end by 10 bases; junction bases not matched to a gene: 6. The CDR3 loop reads CASSQGAGGAFF. The CDR3 DNA reads TGTGCCAGCAGCCAGGGGGCTGGAGGAGCTTTCTTT.

This clone has a single count. The chain combines TRBV5-1 with TRBJ1-1; 10 bases line up with TRBD1. The V segment lost 4 bases and the J segment 0 bases; nucleotides outside the gene matches: 6. This CDR3 is 16 amino acids long. Germline V CDR1 and CDR2: SGHRS, YFSETQ. As DNA, the CDR3 is TGCGCCAGCAGCCGACAGGGGGCCCGGGTGAACACTGAAGCTTTCTTT. It codes for CASSRQGARVNTEAFF.

The chain uses TRBV27 and TRBJ1-2; D gene uncertain. The CDR3 spans 13 residues. V was clipped by 11 bases and J by 2 bases, with 15 bases between them. Germline values: CDR1 MNHEY, CDR2 SMNVEV (reference sequence). CDR3 nucleotides: TGTGCCCCTGAGCGGAAAGCAAACTATGGCTACACCTTC. It yields the protein CAPERKANYGYTF.

The chain uses TRBV6-4 and TRBJ2-1; D remains unclear. Germline CDR1 reads MRHNA; CDR2 reads SNTAGT. Deletions cut 6 bases from V and 3 bases from J, with 3 bases between. This CDR3 spans 11 amino acids. In DNA form, the CDR3 reads TGTGCCAGCAGATACTACAATGAGCAGTTCTTC. Amino acids: CASRYYNEQFF.